This T cell receptor beta chain was captured in a study of cytomegalovirus exposure and HLA in healthy donors. Background on the study: Both the approximately 130 validation repertoires and the approximately 620 first-cohort repertoires used the same platform, as reported by a later analysis.

CDR1 is GTSNPN, CDR2 SVGIG, per germline (reference sequence). This CDR3 is 14 amino acids long. Between the trimmed V and J ends, which lost 4 bases and 4 bases, there was a span of 14 bases. Repertoires were generated with immunoSEQ multiplex PCR, while TCRdb's copy carries only in-frame clones and drops some. The table lists about 160,000 clones, approximately 96% of them singletons, with under 0.9% in the top ten. General study findings and limits: Altogether, some 170 TCR beta chains were recorded as cytomegalovirus-associated. The CMV antigen specificity of a few CMV-associated chains was confirmed through in vitro analysis. It was found in a later analysis that first-cohort TCR clusters tended to co-occur in the 120 validation repertoires.

Regarding this clone: Its antigen is as yet unknown.

This clonotype was sampled from a woman younger than 35 in good health and CMV-seronegative. V is TRBV30 and J is TRBJ1-5, with D possibly being TRBD1 (6 bases). The specimen was PBMCs. DNA for the CDR3: TGTGCCTGGAATAAAGCGACAGGTAATCAGCCCCAGCATTTT. It encodes CAWNKATGNQPQHF.